The sequence of this T cell receptor beta chain was determined in a study of beta chain features in type 1 diabetes. Study observations and caveats: A closer apparent resemblance between naive, central memory and Treg TCRB repertoires was seen in patients than in healthy donors.

Trimming pared 0 bases from V and 8 bases from J, leaving 11 bases between. The CDR3 sequence is 13 residues long. Germline loops: CDR1 SGHRS, CDR2 YFSETQ. Investigators reverse transcribed all isolated RNA, so they sequenced expressed TCRB transcripts. Clones were read by immunoSEQ multiplex PCR, and TCRdb kept only the in-frame ones, dropping some. Here the sample spans about 150,000 clones, under 60% being singletons. As concerns this clone: The antigen is undetermined.

The chain links TRBV5-1 to TRBJ1-2; D gene unclear. Sequenced input: Tregs from blood. This clonotype was sampled from a man between 18 and 29 years old in good health. CDR3 DNA sequence: TGCGCCAGCAGCTTGGCGGGCGGGAGCGGCTACACCTTC. This sequence encodes CASSLAGGSGYTF.